The following is a TCR beta chain sequence with its context. Its antigen remains unidentified. CDR1 is SEHNR, CDR2 FQNEAQ, per germline (reference sequence). V was pared by 6 bases and J by 3 bases, with 11 bases of the junction left unmatched. The CDR3 length is 16 residues. This specimen belongs to a study of cytomegalovirus exposure and HLA in healthy donors. Overall study context: Sequencing of some 200 million T cells in an earlier analysis found 120 million or so unique TCR beta sequences. General study points: CMV serostatus stood as the only immune exposure information on hand. Cytomegalovirus status was reportedly diagnosed by the classifier with high specificity and sensitivity. Owing to their indistinguishability, certain V segments, notably TRBV6-2 and TRBV6-3, were excluded.

PCR employed 60 Vbeta and 13 Jbeta primers. Repertoires were generated with immunoSEQ multiplex PCR, while TCRdb's copy carries only in-frame clones and drops some. The table has 150,000 to 200,000 clones, 62% seen once. The sequenced sample was PBMCs. This receptor was taken from a man between 40 and 49 years old in good health and CMV-seronegative. The J gene is TRBJ2-3, the V gene TRBV7-9; 8 nucleotides align to TRBD1. CDR3 in DNA: TGTGCCAGCAGAGCTCAGGGGGCGATGGCAACAGATACGCAGTATTTT. Encoded protein: CASRAQGAMATDTQYF.